These 25 T cell receptor beta chains were sequenced from one sample in a study of control samples from healthy donors and cancer patients. Profiling relied on immunoSEQ multiplex PCR, and the TCRdb table lists in-frame clones only, not all of them. Counted here are 350,000 to 450,000 clones, 80% to 95% occurring once; the ten biggest clones make up about 6.3%. Sample: PBMCs. The receptor set was obtained from a man aged 35 to 55 with head and neck cancer.

The chain is built from TRBV9 and TRBJ2-7; 10 bases map to TRBD2. V shed 3 bases and J 5 bases; nucleotides not matched to a gene: 11. CDR1 and CDR2 from the germline V gene are SGDLS and YYNGEE. The CDR3 loop spans 16 amino acids. The CDR3 coding sequence is TGTGCCAGCAGCGCCGATCTAGCGGGGGCCACCCACGAGCAGTACTTC. Translated, it gives CASSADLAGATHEQYF.

This chain links TRBV30 with TRBJ2-3; 7 bases fit TRBD1. The CDR3 is made up of 11 amino acids. Losses at the gene ends were 4 bases for V and 5 bases for J; bases not matched to a gene: 0. CDR1 GTSNPN and CDR2 SVGIG come from the germline V gene (reference sequence). The CDR3 bases are TGTGCCTGGAACAGGGGAGATACGCAGTATTTT. Its translation is CAWNRGDTQYF. The full variable domain, its missing parts supplied by reference TRBV30 and TRBJ2-3, is SQTIHQWPATLVQPVGSPLSLECTVEGTSNPNLYWYRQAAGRGLQLLFYSVGIGQISSEVPQNLSASRPQDRQFILSSKKLLLSDSGFYLCAWNRGDTQYFGPGTRLTVL.

This chain joins TRBV28 and TRBJ2-2, with a tentative D call TRBD2 (5 bases). V was clipped by 6 bases and J by 4 bases, with 15 bases between them. This CDR3 spans 15 amino acids. Germline V CDR1 and CDR2: MDHEN, SYDVKM. CDR3 sequence: CASSHSVDFTGELFF. As DNA, the CDR3 is TGTGCCAGCAGCCATTCCGTGGACTTCACCGGGGAGCTGTTTTTT.

The rearrangement links TRBV30 to TRBJ2-7; 7 bases match TRBD1. The CDR3 is made up of 12 amino acids. Germline trimming cut 3 bases from V and 5 bases from J; bases unmatched to any gene: 4. Germline V gives CDR1 GTSNPN, CDR2 SVGIG (reference sequence). The CDR3 protein is CAWSGQVNEQYF. The CDR3 nucleotides read TGTGCCTGGAGCGGACAGGTAAACGAGCAGTACTTC.

V usage is TRBV2 and J usage is TRBJ1-5, with 7 bases identical to TRBD1. CDR3 length: 17 amino acids. V was clipped by 3 bases and J by 0 bases; unmatched bases: 8. From germline, CDR1 is SNHLY and CDR2 FYNNEI. The DNA for the CDR3 is TGTGCCAGCAGTGAGGACAGGTCATTCTATAGCAATCAGCCCCAGCATTTT. It translates to CASSEDRSFYSNQPQHF.

V is TRBV29-1 and J is TRBJ2-3; TRBD2 matches at 11 bases. The CDR3 is 14 amino acids. Germline lookup yields CDR1 SQVTM and CDR2 ANQGSEA. Germline trimming cut 7 bases from V and 0 bases from J; bases unmatched to any gene: 3. The DNA of the CDR3 is TGCAGCGCTCGGACTAGCGGGAGCACAGATACGCAGTATTTT. It encodes CSARTSGSTDTQYF.

CDR3 loop: CASGARGNTEAFF. The CDR3 DNA is TGTGCCAGCGGGGCCAGGGGGAACACTGAAGCTTTCTTT. The chain joins TRBV28 to TRBJ1-1, with D perhaps TRBD1 (6 bases). V lost 8 bases to trimming and J lost 1 base, with 11 bases between them. Germline loops: CDR1 MDHEN, CDR2 SYDVKM. This CDR3 comprises 13 residues.

The CDR3 DNA follows: TGTGCCAGCACCCAGGGGGCCAGGAACACTGAAGCTTTCTTT. This encodes CASTQGARNTEAFF. This rearrangement joins TRBV7-8 to TRBJ1-1; 8 bases are shared with TRBD1. In germline, CDR1 is SGHVS, CDR2 FQNEAQ. This CDR3 comprises 14 residues. Trimming removed 7 bases from V and 1 base from J; junction bases left unmatched: 5.

The rearrangement joins TRBV4-3 to TRBJ2-4; D is possibly TRBD2 (7 bases). The CDR3 length is 17 residues. Deletions cut 1 base from V and 0 bases from J, with 13 bases between. CDR1 and CDR2 from the germline V gene are LGHNA and YSLEER. CDR3 residues: CASSQVWGGEAKNIQYF. Written as DNA, the CDR3 is TGCGCCAGCAGCCAAGTTTGGGGGGGCGAAGCCAAAAACATTCAGTACTTC.

The V gene is TRBV15, the J gene TRBJ2-2; 8 positions agree with TRBD2. CDR3 size: 13 residues. V shed 7 bases, J shed 5 bases, and the junction held 3 bases outside the gene matches. Germline V gene lookup returns CDR1 LNHNV and CDR2 YYDKDF (reference sequence). The CDR3 is CATNRGRTGELFF. In nucleotides, the CDR3 is TGTGCCACCAATCGCGGGAGGACCGGGGAGCTGTTTTTT.

The rearrangement joins TRBV30 to TRBJ1-5; the match to TRBD1 covers 8 bases. Germline CDR1 is GTSNPN and CDR2 is SVGIG (reference sequence). The V and J ends lost 2 bases and 0 bases, in that order; junction bases with no gene match: 3. This CDR3 is built from 15 residues. The DNA of the CDR3 is TGTGCCTGGAGTAGGGGACAGGATAGCAATCAGCCCCAGCATTTT. This codes for CAWSRGQDSNQPQHF.

This clone showed up just once. The J gene is TRBJ1-1, the V gene TRBV18; D unresolved. With 3 bases removed from V and 0 bases from J, the gap between germline ends came to 17 bases. The germline gives CDR1 KGHSH, CDR2 LQKENI. CDR3 length: 17 amino acids. CDR3 sequence: CASSPEKDTAMNTEAFF. The CDR3 DNA is TGTGCCAGCTCACCCGAAAAAGATACAGCCATGAACACTGAAGCTTTCTTT. Full variable domain (missing parts from reference TRBV18 and TRBJ1-1): NAGVMQNPRHLVRRRGQEARLRCSPMKGHSHVYWYRQLPEEGLKFMVYLQKENIIDESGMPKERFSAEFPKEGPSILRIQQVVRGDSAAYFCASSPEKDTAMNTEAFFGQGTRLTVV.

The J gene is TRBJ1-3, the V gene TRBV5-6, with no clear D. From germline, CDR1 is SGHDT and CDR2 YYEEEE. The V gene lost 7 bases and the J gene lost 4 bases, with 21 bases spanning the gap. This CDR3 is 16 amino acids long. Here the CDR3 DNA reads TGTGCCAGCCCTTCTGCCCCGACCGTAATCGGAAACACCATATATTTT. Residues: CASPSAPTVIGNTIYF.

V gene TRBV11-3 combines with J gene TRBJ2-1; weak D call: TRBD2 (7 bases). V lost 6 bases and J 8 bases, leaving 17 bases between the germline ends. The CDR3 is made up of 14 amino acids. From germline, CDR1 is SGHNT and CDR2 YENEEA. CDR3 residues: CASSPAGAGYEQFF. The CDR3 DNA is TGTGCCAGCAGTCCTGCGGGGGCGGGGTATGAGCAGTTCTTC.

The chain carries TRBV19 and TRBJ2-5; 8 bases line up with TRBD1. Trimming removed 4 bases from V and 0 bases from J; junction bases left unmatched: 16. Germline V gene sequence: CDR1 LNHDA, CDR2 SQIVND (reference sequence). The CDR3 length is 19 residues. The chain's CDR3 is CASSRGKLPGTGNQETQYF. The CDR3 bases are TGTGCCAGTAGTAGGGGGAAGCTGCCCGGGACAGGAAACCAAGAGACCCAGTACTTC.

The chain has TRBV7-2 and TRBJ2-4; D remains ambiguous. The germline V gene has CDR1 SGHTA and CDR2 FQGNSA. Trimming took off 2 bases at V and 8 bases at J, with 10 bases between the two ends. The CDR3 consists of 13 residues. CDR3 nucleotides: TGTGCCAGCAGCTTATCCCCGTCGGACATTCAGTACTTC. This gives the protein CASSLSPSDIQYF.

The rearrangement links TRBV24-1 to TRBJ1-1; the D gene is possibly TRBD1 (6 bases). V was trimmed by 3 bases and J by 5 bases, leaving 18 bases between them. The CDR3 spans 16 residues. CDR1 is KGHDR and CDR2 is SFDVKD in the germline V gene. The CDR3 here is CATSDPPVGGRTEAFF. The CDR3 DNA follows: TGTGCCACCAGTGATCCACCGGTCGGGGGCCGGACTGAAGCTTTCTTT.

V and J are TRBV19 and TRBJ1-6; no clear D gene. CDR3 length: 13 residues. Trimming shortened V by 10 bases and J by 7 bases, and 14 bases separated the two germline ends. CDR1 is LNHDA, CDR2 SQIVND, per germline (reference sequence). The CDR3 sequence is CATGWETNSPLHF. The CDR3, as DNA: TGTGCCACGGGGTGGGAGACGAATTCACCCCTCCACTTT.

V usage is TRBV9 and J usage is TRBJ2-5; D not certain. Germline CDR1 is SGDLS and CDR2 is YYNGEE. CDR3 length: 15 residues. Trimming took 4 bases from V and 7 from J, leaving 20 bases between them. The DNA for the CDR3 is TGTGCCAGCAGCCCGAACGAACCGGGCCTACCGACCCAGTACTTC. It encodes CASSPNEPGLPTQYF.

The V gene is TRBV5-4, the J gene TRBJ1-2; D ambiguous. V shed 0 bases and J shed 2 bases, with 8 bases lying between them. CDR3 length: 14 amino acids. CDR1 is SGHNT, CDR2 YYREEE, per germline (reference sequence). CDR3: CASSLGQLNYGYTF. The CDR3 DNA reads as TGTGCCAGCAGCTTGGGGCAATTGAACTATGGCTACACCTTC.

This clone came up a few times. This sequence joins TRBV9 and TRBJ1-6; 9 nucleotides agree with TRBD1. The CDR3 runs to 14 residues. The J segment lost 9 bases and the V segment lost 4 bases, leaving 5 bases of the junction unmatched. CDR1 SGDLS and CDR2 YYNGEE come from the germline V gene. In DNA, the CDR3 is TGTGCCAGCAGCCCTACAGGGGGCGGTTCACCCCTCCACTTT. Its protein is CASSPTGGGSPLHF.

The chain has TRBV19 and TRBJ2-1; D ambiguous. Germline V gene sequence: CDR1 LNHDA, CDR2 SQIVND (reference sequence). V was pared by 9 bases and J by 7 bases, with 13 bases between. The CDR3 loop spans 12 amino acids. CDR3 sequence: CASGWAGNEQFF. The DNA for the CDR3 is TGTGCCAGCGGGTGGGCCGGGAATGAGCAGTTCTTC.

The genes are TRBV6-1 and TRBJ2-5; 13 bases are shared with TRBD2. Germline V gene data show CDR1 as MNHNS and CDR2 as SASEGT. The V and J ends lost 4 bases and 5 bases, in that order; junction bases with no gene match: 10. The length of the CDR3 is 17 residues. CDR3 sequence: CASSGGLAGVKSETQYF. CDR3 DNA: TGTGCCAGCAGTGGCGGACTAGCGGGAGTTAAGTCTGAGACCCAGTACTTC.

This chain joins TRBV5-5 and TRBJ1-1; D unclear. The CDR3 is made up of 14 amino acids. V was pared by 0 bases and J by 1 base, with 7 bases between. Germline V gives CDR1 SGHKS, CDR2 YYEKEE (reference sequence). CDR3 protein: CASSLAPRNTEAFF. CDR3 nucleotide sequence: TGTGCCAGCAGCTTGGCTCCGCGGAACACTGAAGCTTTCTTT. Full variable domain (remainder filled in from reference TRBV5-5 and TRBJ1-1): DAGVTQSPTHLIKTRGQQVTLRCSPISGHKSVSWYQQVLGQGPQFIFQYYEKEERGRGNFPDRFSARQFPNYSSELNVNALLLGDSALYLCASSLAPRNTEAFFGQGTRLTVV.

The CDR3 DNA follows: TGTGCCAGCAGCTTAGAAGGGGGAAAGACAGATACGCAGTATTTT. This encodes CASSLEGGKTDTQYF. The V call is TRBV11-3, the J call TRBJ2-3; possible D gene TRBD1, 6 bases. Per germline, CDR1 SGHNT and CDR2 YENEEA. The CDR3 spans 15 residues. Between the trimmed V and J ends, which lost 0 bases and 3 bases, there was a span of 10 bases.